This T cell receptor beta chain was captured in a study of cytomegalovirus exposure and HLA in healthy donors. Study-wide background: Drawn from HLA-typed donors, tens of millions of unique TCRs were held in an early data release.

Primers for the PCR totalled 60 Vbeta and 13 Jbeta. Here immunoSEQ multiplex PCR was the method, and the copy in TCRdb shows in-frame clones only, minus some. The table shows 90,000 to 100,000 clones, with roughly three quarters occurring only once. Details on this clone: The antigen remains undetermined.

Overall study results and limits: Most TCR beta V segments were productive about 87% or about 30% of the time in an earlier analysis. Later work found that TCR association rates differed between HLA loci; DRB1 had the most and HLA-C the fewest.

Trimming removed 6 bases from V and 11 bases from J, with 13 bases in between. The CDR3 runs 11 residues. Germline assignment: CDR1 MDHEN and CDR2 SYDVKM. The sequencing sample was made of PBMCs. This TCR was recovered from a man aged 35 to 55 in good health and CMV-seronegative. The rearrangement joins TRBV28 to TRBJ1-1; TRBD1 might be the D (6 bases). Here the CDR3 reads CASRIQGGAFF. The CDR3 nucleotides are TGTGCCAGCAGAATACAGGGAGGGGCTTTCTTT.